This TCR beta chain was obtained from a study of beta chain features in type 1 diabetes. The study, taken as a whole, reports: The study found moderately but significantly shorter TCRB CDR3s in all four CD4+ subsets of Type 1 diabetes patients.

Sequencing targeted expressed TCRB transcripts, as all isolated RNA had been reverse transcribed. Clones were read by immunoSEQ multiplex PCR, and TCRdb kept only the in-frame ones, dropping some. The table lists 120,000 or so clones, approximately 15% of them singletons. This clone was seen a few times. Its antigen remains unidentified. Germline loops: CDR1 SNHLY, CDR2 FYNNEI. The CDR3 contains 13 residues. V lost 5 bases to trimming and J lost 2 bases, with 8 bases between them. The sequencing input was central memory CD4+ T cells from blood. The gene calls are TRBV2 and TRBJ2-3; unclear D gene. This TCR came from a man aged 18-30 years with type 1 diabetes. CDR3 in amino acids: CASSKENTDTQYF. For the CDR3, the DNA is TGTGCCAGCAGTAAAGAAAACACAGATACGCAGTATTTT.